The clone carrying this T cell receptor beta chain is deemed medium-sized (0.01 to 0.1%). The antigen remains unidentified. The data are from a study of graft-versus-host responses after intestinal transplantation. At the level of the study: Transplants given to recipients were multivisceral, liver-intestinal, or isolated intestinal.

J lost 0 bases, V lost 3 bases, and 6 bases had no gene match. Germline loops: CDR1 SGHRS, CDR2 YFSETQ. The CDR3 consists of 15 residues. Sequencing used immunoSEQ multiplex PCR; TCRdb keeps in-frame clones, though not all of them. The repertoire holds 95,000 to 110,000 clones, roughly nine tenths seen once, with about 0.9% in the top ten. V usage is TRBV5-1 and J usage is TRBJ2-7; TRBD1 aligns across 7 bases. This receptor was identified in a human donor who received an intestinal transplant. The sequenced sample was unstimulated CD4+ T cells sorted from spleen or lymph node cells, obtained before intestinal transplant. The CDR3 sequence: CASSSGDSLSYEQYF. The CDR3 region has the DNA TGCGCCAGCAGCTCCGGGGACAGCCTCTCCTACGAGCAGTACTTC.